The clone carrying this T cell receptor (beta chain) came up a few times. The data were obtained in a study of blood T cell repertoires in COVID-19. Study overall: Donors in the United States, Italy and Spain gave samples during acute or convalescent COVID-19. T cells, B-cell-depleted T cells, or PBMCs supplied cDNA or gDNA.

The V end was cut by 3 bases, the J end by 4 bases, with 8 bases between. Germline V CDR1 and CDR2: SNHLY, FYNNEI. The CDR3 spans 13 residues. Authors' data handling: Amplification with reference gene primers provided the estimates of nucleated cell counts. Only in-frame clones appear in the TCRdb table, and some are missing; sequencing was by immunoSEQ multiplex PCR. That table supplies the V and J calls and clone size; D and trimming were determined from the DNA. The table lists about 110,000 clones, roughly two thirds of them singletons. The chain joins TRBV2 to TRBJ2-3; D is possibly TRBD2 (5 bases). Material: peripheral blood. The sequence came from a human donor with acute or convalescent COVID-19. The donor label of this sample is uncertain. In DNA, the CDR3 is TGTGCCAGCAGTGACCGGCGGGCAGATACGCAGTATTTT. Translating gives CASSDRRADTQYF.